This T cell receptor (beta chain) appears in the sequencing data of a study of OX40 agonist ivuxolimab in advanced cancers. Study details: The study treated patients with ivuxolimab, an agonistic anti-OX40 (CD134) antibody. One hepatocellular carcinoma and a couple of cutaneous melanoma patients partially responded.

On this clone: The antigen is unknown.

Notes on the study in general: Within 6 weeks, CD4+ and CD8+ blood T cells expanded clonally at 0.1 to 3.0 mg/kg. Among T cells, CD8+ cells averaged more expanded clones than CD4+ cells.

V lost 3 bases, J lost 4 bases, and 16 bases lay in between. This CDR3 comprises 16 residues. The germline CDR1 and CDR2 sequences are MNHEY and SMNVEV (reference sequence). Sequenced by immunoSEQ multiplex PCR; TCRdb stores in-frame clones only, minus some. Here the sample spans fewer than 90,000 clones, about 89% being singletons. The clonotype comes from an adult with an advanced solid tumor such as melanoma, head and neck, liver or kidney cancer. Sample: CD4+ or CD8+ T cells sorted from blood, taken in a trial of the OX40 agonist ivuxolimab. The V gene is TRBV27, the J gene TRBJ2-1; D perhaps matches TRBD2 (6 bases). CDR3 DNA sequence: TGTGCCAGCAGTTTCCAAAGGGCGGGGACGTACAATGAGCAGTTCTTC. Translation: CASSFQRAGTYNEQFF.